The 13 T cell receptor beta chains reported below all come from one sample, sequenced in a study of T cell responses to AZD1222 COVID-19 vaccine. Sequenced by immunoSEQ multiplex PCR; TCRdb stores in-frame clones only, minus some. The data show 40,000 to 55,000 clones, 80% to 90% seen once. The material was peripheral blood, obtained 28 days after the second AZD1222 dose. The receptors stem from an adult who received the AZD1222 COVID-19 vaccine.

This clone has a single count. The V call is TRBV25-1, the J call TRBJ2-7, with D possibly being TRBD2 (6 bases). The germline CDR1 and CDR2 sequences are MGHDK and SYGVNS. V lost 4 bases and J 4 bases, leaving 17 bases between the germline ends. The CDR3 consists of 15 residues. This CDR3 is CASSGTGTAMYEQYF. The CDR3 nucleotides are TGTGCCAGCAGTGGGACCGGGACTGCGATGTACGAGCAGTACTTC.

V gene TRBV7-2 combines with J gene TRBJ2-6, with D unresolved. The germline CDR1 and CDR2 sequences are SGHTA and FQGNSA. V shed 5 bases and J shed 0 bases, with 17 bases lying between them. This CDR3 comprises 18 residues. The CDR3 region is CASSPPGSPYSGANVLTF. The CDR3 nucleotides read TGTGCCAGCAGCCCGCCAGGTTCCCCCTACTCTGGGGCCAACGTCCTGACTTTC.

The V call is TRBV15, the J call TRBJ1-2, with TRBD1 matching over 7 bases. The V gene end was trimmed by 0 bases and the J gene end by 12 bases; junction bases not matched to a gene: 13. CDR3 length equals 15 residues. The germline V gene has CDR1 LNHNV and CDR2 YYDKDF (reference sequence). CDR3 in amino acids: CATSRDLFGTAPNTF. The DNA for the CDR3 is TGTGCCACCAGCAGAGACCTCTTCGGGACAGCCCCGAACACCTTC.

The chain employs TRBV15 and TRBJ1-4; the match to TRBD1 covers 7 bases. This CDR3 contains 17 residues. Germline V gene sequence: CDR1 LNHNV, CDR2 YYDKDF (reference sequence). V was pared by 3 bases and J by 0 bases, with 7 bases of the junction left unmatched. The CDR3 DNA is TGTGCCACCAGCAGGCGACAGGGAACTTCAACTAATGAAAAACTGTTTTTT. It codes for CATSRRQGTSTNEKLFF.

The rearrangement links TRBV20-1 to TRBJ1-5, with no clear D. CDR1 DFQATT and CDR2 SNEGSKA come from the germline V gene (reference sequence). CDR3 length: 14 amino acids. With 3 bases removed from V and 4 bases from J, the gap between germline ends came to 13 bases. CDR3 sequence reads: CSASLGPINQPQHF. The CDR3 bases are TGCAGTGCTAGTCTCGGCCCTATTAATCAGCCCCAGCATTTT.

The J gene is TRBJ1-1, the V gene TRBV11-2; no clear D. Trimming left V 5 bases short and J 2 bases short, with 9 bases between. Per germline, CDR1 SGHAT and CDR2 FQNNGV. This CDR3 has 13 amino acids. Here the CDR3 reads CASSLTRNTEAFF. The CDR3 nucleotides are TGTGCCAGCAGCCTGACAAGAAACACTGAAGCTTTCTTT.

Here the CDR3 reads CASSLSTGFGEKLFF. The CDR3 DNA sequence: TGTGCCAGCAGTTTATCAACGGGTTTCGGCGAAAAACTGTTTTTT. The chain recombines TRBV28 with TRBJ1-4; D gene unclear. In germline, CDR1 is MDHEN, CDR2 SYDVKM. V gave up 1 base and J gave up 8 bases, with 14 bases separating them. This CDR3 contains 15 residues.

The J gene is TRBJ1-1, the V gene TRBV29-1; 7 bases map to TRBD1. The germline CDR1 and CDR2 sequences are SQVTM and ANQGSEA. The CDR3 length is 13 residues. V gave up 7 bases and J gave up 1 base; unmatched junction bases: 6. CDR3 DNA: TGCAGCGGGAACAGGGGCACGAACACTGAAGCTTTCTTT. Amino acids: CSGNRGTNTEAFF.

The rearrangement links TRBV11-2 to TRBJ1-1; 8 bases agree with TRBD1. The V gene end was trimmed by 5 bases and the J gene end by 8 bases; junction bases not matched to a gene: 7. In germline, CDR1 is SGHAT, CDR2 FQNNGV. This CDR3 comprises 13 residues. DNA of the CDR3: TGTGCCAGCAGCATCCGACAGGGGAACGAAGCTTTCTTT. It is translated as CASSIRQGNEAFF.

The chain recombines TRBV6-6 with TRBJ2-2, with TRBD2 as a possible D gene (6 bases). Trimming shortened V by 0 bases and J by 0 bases, and 8 bases separated the two germline ends. The germline gives CDR1 MNHNY, CDR2 SVGAGI (reference sequence). This CDR3 has 16 residues. The CDR3 DNA reads as TGTGCCAGCAGTTACTCGGGACTCCCGAACACCGGGGAGCTGTTTTTT. This codes for CASSYSGLPNTGELFF.

This rearrangement joins TRBV18 to TRBJ2-3; 8 bases are a match to TRBD2. This CDR3 region has 13 residues. J lost 4 bases, V lost 8 bases, and 5 bases had no gene match. The germline V gene has CDR1 KGHSH and CDR2 LQKENI. The CDR3 loop is CASRTSGPDTQYF. CDR3 sequence (DNA): TGTGCCAGCCGTACTAGCGGCCCAGATACGCAGTATTTT.

V and J are TRBV5-1 and TRBJ1-1, with D hard to call. The V end was cut by 0 bases, the J end by 4 bases, with 16 bases between. Germline V gene lookup returns CDR1 SGHRS and CDR2 YFSETQ. The CDR3 covers 16 residues. CDR3 protein: CASSLGLTGIGTEAFF. The CDR3 nucleotides are TGCGCCAGCAGCTTGGGGCTAACGGGGATCGGCACTGAAGCTTTCTTT.

The chain employs TRBV5-4 and TRBJ2-3; 12 positions agree with TRBD2. The germline V gene has CDR1 SGHNT and CDR2 YYREEE (reference sequence). CDR3 size: 19 residues. The J segment lost 5 bases and the V segment lost 7 bases, leaving 20 bases of the junction unmatched. CDR3: CASSQKASGRAVVGDTQYF. The CDR3 DNA sequence: TGTGCCAGCTCCCAAAAGGCTAGCGGGAGGGCCGTGGTCGGAGATACGCAGTATTTT.